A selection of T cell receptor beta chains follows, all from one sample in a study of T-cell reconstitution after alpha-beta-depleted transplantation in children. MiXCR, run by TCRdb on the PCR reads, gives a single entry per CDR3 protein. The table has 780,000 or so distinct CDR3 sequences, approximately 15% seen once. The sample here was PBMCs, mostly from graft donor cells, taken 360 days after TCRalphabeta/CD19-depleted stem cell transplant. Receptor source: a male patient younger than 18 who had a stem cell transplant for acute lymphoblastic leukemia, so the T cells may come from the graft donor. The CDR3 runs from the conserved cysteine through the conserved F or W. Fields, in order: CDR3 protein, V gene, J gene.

CASSLASGSGIGDTQYF	TRBV7-2	TRBJ2-3
CASSLADRSPEAFF	TRBV7-8	TRBJ1-1
CANGRHRDRVGVGQETQYF	TRBV12-5	TRBJ2-5
CASSFGPRPGELFF	TRBV12-3/TRBV12-4	TRBJ2-2
CASSKVYTYEQYF	TRBV27	TRBJ2-7
CASSLLGWGNEQFF	TRBV7-3	TRBJ2-1
CASSLVPVRNAEQFF	TRBV5-1	TRBJ2-1
CASSSRPDRYNEQFF	TRBV7-6	TRBJ2-1
CASSQEIWRERVGDTQYF	TRBV4-2	TRBJ2-3
CASQSAPGQGSNEQFF	TRBV5-1	TRBJ2-1
CSVADKRNTEAFF	TRBV29-1	TRBJ1-1
CASSVWTDNSPLHF	TRBV9	TRBJ1-6
CASSARPGSNTEAFF	TRBV9	TRBJ1-1
CSARGASQETQYF	TRBV20-1	TRBJ2-5
CASEGLAGDRDTQYF	TRBV6-2/TRBV6-3	TRBJ2-3
CSVGGPTNEQFF	TRBV29-1	TRBJ2-1
CASSPLLAGTYNEQFF	TRBV18	TRBJ2-1
CASRSNSGATGELFF	TRBV7-3	TRBJ2-2
CASRPGRATEAFF	TRBV6-1	TRBJ1-1
CASSQEVAGDRDTQYF	TRBV3-1	TRBJ2-3
CASSLRDRELGELFF	TRBV4-1	TRBJ2-2
CASSFPGNAAGLTGELFF	TRBV7-3	TRBJ2-2
CASSIRMREGTFF	TRBV19	TRBJ2-1
CASSSLLTSVGDTQYF	TRBV5-1	TRBJ2-3
CASSQERVWDTEAFF	TRBV14	TRBJ1-1
CAITPSEESTSYEQYF	TRBV10-3	TRBJ2-7
CASSLAGSGYGYTF	TRBV5-4	TRBJ1-2
CATSDPGQQDEQYF	TRBV24-1	TRBJ2-7
CASSFSGRGGTDTQYF	TRBV5-1	TRBJ2-3
CASSPGQVGGYTF	TRBV6-5	TRBJ1-2
CATSRDLRTTDTQYF	TRBV15	TRBJ2-3
CASSLKPLVWYEQYF	TRBV5-1	TRBJ2-7
CASSLWATPNYNEQFF	TRBV7-3	TRBJ2-1
CASSLVGTLSSGNTIYF	TRBV5-1	TRBJ1-3
CASSEIKNIQYF	TRBV18	TRBJ2-4
CASIAGAYNEQFF	TRBV12-3/TRBV12-4	TRBJ2-1
CASSLSQGPLPEAFF	TRBV11-2	TRBJ1-1
CASSSITVWRYNEQFF	TRBV12-3/TRBV12-4	TRBJ2-1
CASSDYLGRSTQYF	TRBV25-1	TRBJ2-3
CATSREPNSGTFSLYTYEQYF	TRBV15	TRBJ2-7
CSARSSGTGGSYSNQPQHF	TRBV20-1	TRBJ1-5
CASSVATSGANVLTF	TRBV9	TRBJ2-6
CASSQELTYYEQYF	TRBV7-9	TRBJ2-7
CASTTGFEETQYF	TRBV12-3/TRBV12-4	TRBJ2-5
CSVGDLQTKNIQYF	TRBV29-1	TRBJ2-4
CASSSSGATEAFF	TRBV5-1	TRBJ1-1
CASSLGPDGFNQPQHF	TRBV5-6	TRBJ1-5
CSSLLRVQETQYF	TRBV29-1	TRBJ2-5
CASSLLTGGYTGELFF	TRBV5-1	TRBJ2-2
CASSQGLGKQYF	TRBV2	TRBJ2-7
CASSFLWTGGNQETQYF	TRBV12-3/TRBV12-4	TRBJ2-5